These T cell receptor beta chains were read from a single sample in a study of T cells in localized non-small cell lung cancer. Measured with immunoSEQ multiplex PCR; TCRdb has only the in-frame clones, and not every one. The data hold roughly 15,000 clones, with around 84% observed a single time. The sequences come from peripheral blood, collected before any cancer treatment. The receptors were sampled from a male donor older than 55 with stage I lung adenocarcinoma. The CDR3 runs from the conserved cysteine through the conserved F or W. A D gene is named only where the DNA matches it firmly. Size values are once, few and many counts, or a class for expanded clones, and some rows have none.

TRBJ2-2 TRBD2 TRBV29-1 once TGCAGCGTTGGGTGGCTGGGGGGGAAAACCGGGGAGCTGTTTTTT CSVGWLGGKTGELFF
TRBJ1-5 . TRBV15 . TGTGCCACCAGCAGGGACACCAATTATCAGCCCCAGCATTTT CATSRDTNYQPQHF
TRBJ1-1 . TRBV7-2 . TGTGCCAGCAGCGCCGGACACTTAAGACCATTTGAAGCTTTCTTT CASSAGHLRPFEAFF
TRBJ2-7 TRBD2 TRBV11-3 . TGTGCCAGCAGCCCCGACGGGAGGAGCTACGAGCAGTACTTC CASSPDGRSYEQYF
TRBJ2-5 TRBD2 TRBV5-4 . TGTGCCAGCAGCCCCGCCGGGGGGGGGCTTGTAGAGACCCAGTACTTC CASSPAGGGLVETQYF
TRBJ1-3 . TRBV6-5 . TGTGCCAGCAGTTATGGGGGTCCCCTCTCTGGAAACACCATATATTTT CASSYGGPLSGNTIYF
TRBJ1-5 . TRBV7-2 . TGTGCCAGCAGCTTAGGGATTTACAATCAGCCCCAGCATTTT CASSLGIYNQPQHF
TRBJ2-5 . TRBV10-3 . TGTGCCATCAGTGATTTTGGAGGAGGAAGAGAGACCCAGTACTTC CAISDFGGGRETQYF
TRBJ2-2 TRBD1 TRBV7-2 once TGTGCCAGCAGCCGGGGGACAGGGAACACCGGGGAGCTGTTTTTT CASSRGTGNTGELFF
TRBJ2-2 . TRBV7-2 . TGTGCCAGCAGCTTGATTGGGGGCGACACCGGGGAGCTGTTTTTT CASSLIGGDTGELFF
TRBJ2-3 . TRBV7-9 . TGTGCCAGCAGTCCGGGGAGCACAGATACGCAGTATTTT CASSPGSTDTQYF
TRBJ1-5 . TRBV7-2 . TGTGCCAGCAGCTTAGGGGGGCAGGTCAATCAGCCCCAGCATTTT CASSLGGQVNQPQHF
TRBJ1-4 TRBD1 TRBV6-6 once TGTGCCAGCACCATTCAGGGGGATGAAAAACTGTTTTTT CASTIQGDEKLFF
TRBJ1-4 . TRBV9 . TGTGCCAGCAGCGTGACGGGACAAGAAAATGAAAAACTGTTTTTT CASSVTGQENEKLFF
TRBJ1-5 . TRBV19 . TGTGCCAGTAAGGAGGGCAATCAGCCCCAGCATTTT CASKEGNQPQHF
TRBJ1-3 . TRBV4-1 . TGCGCCAGCAGCCTTAACGGTGTTGGAAACACCATATATTTT CASSLNGVGNTIYF
TRBJ2-1 TRBD1 TRBV7-9 . TGTGCCAGCAGCCCTCTTGACAGGGGAAGCCATGAGCAGTTCTTC CASSPLDRGSHEQFF
TRBJ1-5 . TRBV19 . TGTGCCAGTAAGGTCGGGGGGGTGATACCTAGCAATCAGCCCCAGCATTTT CASKVGGVIPSNQPQHF
TRBJ1-2 . TRBV5-8 . TGTGCCAGCAGCTTGACGGGAGTTGCGGGCTATGGCTACACCTTC CASSLTGVAGYGYTF
TRBJ2-3 . TRBV7-2 . TGTGCCAGCAGCTATGGAGATACGCAGTATTTT CASSYGDTQYF
TRBJ2-3 TRBD2 TRBV11-2 . TGTGCCAGCAGCTTAGATCGAGGGAGGGCAGATACGCAGTATTTT CASSLDRGRADTQYF
TRBJ2-7 . TRBV18 once TGTGCCAGCTCATACTACACTGACTACGAGCAGTACTTC CASSYYTDYEQYF
TRBJ1-6 . TRBV2 . TGTGCCAGCAGTGCTCGGGTAGCCCACACGGGATCACCCCTCCACTTT CASSARVAHTGSPLHF
TRBJ2-7 TRBD1 TRBV5-6 . TGTGCCAGCAGTTATAACAGGGGGCGCGAGCAGTACTTC CASSYNRGREQYF